The 10 T cell receptor beta chains in this list originate from one sample, sequenced in a study of shared clonotypes between healthy human individuals. Profiling relied on immunoSEQ multiplex PCR, and the TCRdb table lists in-frame clones only, not all of them. The sample yields around 2.1 million clones, about 93% seen once. Positively selected for CCR7, the CD45RO-negative cells used as naive CD8 cells excluded terminally differentiated effector memory CD45RA+ cells. The sample consisted of naive CD8+ T cells from PBMCs. Receptor source: a man between 18 and 29 years old in good health. Some clones in this sample may be carry-over from other donors' samples.

For the CDR3, the DNA is TGTGCCAGCAGTGAATCGGGAGAGGGGCGCCTCTACGAGCAGTACTTC. Encoded protein: CASSESGEGRLYEQYF. The chain recombines TRBV25-1 with TRBJ2-7; maybe TRBD2 (6 bases). Trimming took off 1 base at V and 3 bases at J, with 16 bases between the two ends. Germline V CDR1 and CDR2: MGHDK, SYGVNS. This CDR3 has 16 amino acids.

The V and J genes are TRBV19 and TRBJ2-5; D unclear. The V gene lost 5 bases and the J gene lost 5 bases, with 9 bases spanning the gap. Germline CDR1 is LNHDA and CDR2 is SQIVND (reference sequence). The CDR3 sequence is 12 residues long. Here the CDR3 reads CASSWAGETQYF. Here the CDR3 DNA reads TGTGCCAGTAGTTGGGCCGGGGAGACCCAGTACTTC.

Details on this clone: Different DNA sequences within this sample yield the same CDR3. This rearrangement joins TRBV28 to TRBJ2-5; D is uncertain. The CDR3 contains 11 residues. V lost 3 bases and J lost 4, with 3 bases in between. CDR1 is MDHEN and CDR2 is SYDVKM in the germline V gene. CDR3 sequence: CASSLTETQYF. CDR3 sequence (DNA): TGTGCCAGCAGTTTGACAGAGACCCAGTACTTC.

Here the CDR3 DNA reads TGTGCCAGCAGCCCCTGGACTAGCGGACCGGGCTCTGGGGCCAACGTCCTGACTTTC. Translated, it gives CASSPWTSGPGSGANVLTF. The chain joins TRBV7-6 to TRBJ2-6, with TRBD2 matching 10 bases. V was pared by 5 bases and J by 0 bases, with 10 bases of the junction left unmatched. Germline V gene sequence: CDR1 SGHVS, CDR2 FNYEAQ. This CDR3 has 19 residues. Looking up the rest from reference TRBV7-6 and TRBJ2-6 gives the full variable domain: GAGVSQSPRYKVTKRGQDVALRCDPISGHVSLYWYRQALGQGPEFLTYFNYEAQQDKSGLPNDRFSAERPEGSISTLTIQRTEQRDSAMYRCASSPWTSGPGSGANVLTFGAGSRLTVL.

The gene calls are TRBV19 and TRBJ2-7; D may be TRBD2 (5 bases). V was shortened by 2 bases and J by 6 bases, with 20 bases between the two germline ends. Germline CDR1 LNHDA, CDR2 SQIVND (reference sequence). The CDR3 runs to 16 residues. In DNA form, the CDR3 reads TGTGCCAGTAGTATATTTGAGGGTACGAACGCTTTCGAGCAGTACTTC. It codes for CASSIFEGTNAFEQYF.

The chain combines TRBV7-8 with TRBJ1-4, with no clear D. The CDR3 contains 16 residues. Germline V gene lookup returns CDR1 SGHVS and CDR2 FQNEAQ. The V gene lost 5 bases and the J gene lost 8 bases, with 21 bases spanning the gap. Here the CDR3 reads CASSLLPGSGFEKLFF. CDR3 DNA sequence: TGTGCCAGCAGCCTACTCCCTGGCTCGGGTTTCGAAAAACTGTTTTTT.

The chain uses TRBV5-1 and TRBJ2-7, with 10 bases lining up with TRBD1. This CDR3 region has 15 residues. The germline V gene has CDR1 SGHRS and CDR2 YFSETQ. V was clipped by 0 bases and J by 6 bases; unmatched bases: 6. This chain's CDR3 is CASSLGGDRGAEQYF. CDR3 in DNA: TGCGCCAGCAGCTTGGGAGGGGACAGGGGTGCCGAGCAGTACTTC.

The chain recombines TRBV5-4 with TRBJ1-2; tentative D call: TRBD1 (5 bases). This CDR3 has 13 residues. V shed 2 bases and J shed 3 bases, with 8 bases lying between them. In germline, CDR1 is SGHNT, CDR2 YYREEE (reference sequence). The CDR3 sequence: CASSFETDYGYTF. For the CDR3, the DNA is TGTGCCAGCAGCTTCGAGACAGACTATGGCTACACCTTC.

The chain is built from TRBV7-9 and TRBJ2-7, with 9 bases matching TRBD2. This CDR3 has 14 amino acids. J gave up 2 bases and V 5 bases, and 4 bases lay outside the gene matches. The germline V gene encodes CDR1 SEHNR and CDR2 FQNEAQ (reference sequence). DNA for the CDR3: TGTGCCAGCAGCCAGTCTAGCGGGGCCTACGAGCAGTACTTC. This translates into CASSQSSGAYEQYF.

The rearrangement uses TRBV28 and TRBJ2-7; no clear D gene. The V end lost 1 base, the J end lost 2 bases, and 15 bases lay between the germline ends. The CDR3 totals 16 residues. Germline CDR1 reads MDHEN; CDR2 reads SYDVKM. CDR3 sequence reads: CASSLYALGLPYEQYF. CDR3 DNA sequence: TGTGCCAGCAGTTTATATGCCCTGGGGTTGCCCTACGAGCAGTACTTC.